Listed here is a single TCR beta chain. Its specificity is unknown. Methotrexate plus calcineurin inhibitor accompanied controls' myeloablative marrow transplants; sampling was 1 year later. Assay used: immunoSEQ multiplex PCR; TCRdb lists only in-frame clones, some missing. The sample holds more than 20,000 clones, 80% to 90% seen once. This entry belongs to a study of T cells after posttransplantation cyclophosphamide. The study's findings and limits: Recipient CMV seropositivity and CMV reactivation strongly tracked TRB clonality.

CDR1 SNHLY and CDR2 FYNNEI come from the germline V gene. The CDR3 has 14 residues. Unmatched junction bases numbered 9, after V lost 10 bases and J lost 2 bases. The origin of this receptor is a female patient aged 30 to 40 who received an allogeneic stem cell transplant from an unrelated donor, was CMV-positive, and had acute and chronic GVHD. Some T cells here may be from the graft donor. The V call is TRBV2, the J call TRBJ1-1; 8 bases fit TRBD1. The sample in question was PBMCs, obtained roughly 49 weeks after allogeneic stem cell transplant with calcineurin inhibitor and methotrexate. CDR3 sequence reads: CATNTGTGNTEAFF. The CDR3 bases are TGTGCCACCAACACCGGGACAGGTAACACTGAAGCTTTCTTT.